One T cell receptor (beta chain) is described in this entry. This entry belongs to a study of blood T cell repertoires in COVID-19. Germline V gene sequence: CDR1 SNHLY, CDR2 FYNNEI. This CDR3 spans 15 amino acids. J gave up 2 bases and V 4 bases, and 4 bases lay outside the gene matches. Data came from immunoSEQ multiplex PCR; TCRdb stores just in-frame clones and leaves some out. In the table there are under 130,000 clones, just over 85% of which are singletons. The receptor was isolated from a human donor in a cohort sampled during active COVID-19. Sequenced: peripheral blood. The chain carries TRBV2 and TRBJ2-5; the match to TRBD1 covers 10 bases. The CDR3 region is CASSGQGASQETQYF. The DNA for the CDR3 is TGTGCCAGCAGTGGACAGGGGGCTTCACAAGAGACCCAGTACTTC.